The source of this TCR beta chain is a study of shared clonotypes between healthy human individuals. Across the whole study: A donor's plate count was three for CD4 naive and three for CD4 memory; CD8 naive had two and CD8 memory one.

The V gene lost 5 bases and the J gene lost 2 bases, with 10 bases spanning the gap. This CDR3 spans 15 amino acids. CDR1 and CDR2 from the germline V gene are SEHNR and FQNEAQ (reference sequence). Researchers reported that CD8 memory united CD45RO+ cells with CCR7-negative CD45RA+ TemRA cells. Sorted-subset replicate PCRs used 200 ng DNA, about 30,000 T cell genomes. Methods used by the authors: Filtering differed because ImmunoSEQ produced junction-only sequences that carried no quality scores. Assay used: immunoSEQ multiplex PCR; TCRdb lists only in-frame clones, some missing. V, J and clone size reflect that table, while D and trimming were determined from the DNA. Of around 100,000 clones listed, roughly two thirds are singletons.

V is TRBV7-9 and J is TRBJ2-6, with a possible D match to TRBD1 (6 bases). The source material was memory CD8+ T cells sorted from blood. The subset denotes: CD45RO+ cells pooled with CCR7-negative TemRA cells. This clonotype originated in a man in his thirties or forties in good health. The CDR3 nucleotides read TGTGCCAGCAGCATCGGACAGCCTGGGGCCAACGTCCTGACTTTC. It encodes CASSIGQPGANVLTF.